Below, one T cell receptor beta chain is given with its context. This sample stems from a study of blood T cells in healthy people across ages. The CDR3 runs 10 residues. Per the germline V gene, CDR1 is DFQATT and CDR2 is SNEGSKA (reference sequence). A J-beta primer mix and a sample-barcoded 5' primer were used in a second PCR of roughly 7 to 12 cycles. Each CDR3 protein is one row after TCRdb ran MiXCR on the 5' RACE reads. The repertoire holds 650,000 or so distinct CDR3 sequences, with about 50% as singletons. What was sequenced was blood. The clonotype comes from a woman of 80 years or more in good health. The chain recombines TRBV20-1 with TRBJ1-1, with a tentative D call TRBD1 (5 bases). DNA for the CDR3: TGCAGGATTCCCCAGGGAGGCGCTTTCTTT. This encodes CRIPQGGAFF.